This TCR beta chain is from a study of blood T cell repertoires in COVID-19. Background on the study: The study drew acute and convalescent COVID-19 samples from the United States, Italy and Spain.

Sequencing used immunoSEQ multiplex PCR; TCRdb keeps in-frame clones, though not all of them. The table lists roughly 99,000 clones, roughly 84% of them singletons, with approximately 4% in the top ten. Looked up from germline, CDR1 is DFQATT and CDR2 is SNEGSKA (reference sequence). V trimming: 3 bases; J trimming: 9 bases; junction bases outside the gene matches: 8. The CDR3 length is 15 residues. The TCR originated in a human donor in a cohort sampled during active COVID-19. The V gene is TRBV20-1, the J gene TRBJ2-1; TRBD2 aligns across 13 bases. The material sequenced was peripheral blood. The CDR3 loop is CSASGLAGVGSEQFF. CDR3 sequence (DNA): TGCAGTGCTAGTGGACTAGCGGGAGTTGGGAGTGAGCAGTTCTTC.